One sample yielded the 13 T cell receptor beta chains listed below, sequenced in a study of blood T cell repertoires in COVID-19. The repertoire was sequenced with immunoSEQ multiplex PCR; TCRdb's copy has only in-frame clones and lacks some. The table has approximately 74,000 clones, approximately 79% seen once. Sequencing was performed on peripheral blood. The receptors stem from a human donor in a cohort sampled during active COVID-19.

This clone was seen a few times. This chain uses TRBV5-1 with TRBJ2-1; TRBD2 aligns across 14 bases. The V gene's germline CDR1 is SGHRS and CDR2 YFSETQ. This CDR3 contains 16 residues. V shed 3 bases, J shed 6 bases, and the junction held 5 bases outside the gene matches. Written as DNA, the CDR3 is TGCGCCAGCAGCTCCCCCGGGACTAGCGGGAGCAATGAGCAGTTCTTC. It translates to CASSSPGTSGSNEQFF.

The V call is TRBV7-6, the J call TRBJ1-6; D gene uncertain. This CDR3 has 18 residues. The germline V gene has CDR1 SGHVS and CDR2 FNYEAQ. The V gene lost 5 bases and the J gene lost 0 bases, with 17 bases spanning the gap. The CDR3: CASSAHEGQSSYNSPLHF. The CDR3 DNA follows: TGTGCCAGCAGCGCCCACGAGGGTCAAAGCTCCTATAATTCACCCCTCCACTTT.

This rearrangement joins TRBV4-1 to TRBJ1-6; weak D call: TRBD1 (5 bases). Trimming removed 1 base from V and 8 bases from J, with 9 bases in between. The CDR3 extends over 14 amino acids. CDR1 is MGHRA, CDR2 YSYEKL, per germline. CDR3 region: CASSQVTGDSPLHF. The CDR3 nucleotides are TGCGCCAGCAGCCAAGTAACGGGGGATTCACCCCTCCACTTT.

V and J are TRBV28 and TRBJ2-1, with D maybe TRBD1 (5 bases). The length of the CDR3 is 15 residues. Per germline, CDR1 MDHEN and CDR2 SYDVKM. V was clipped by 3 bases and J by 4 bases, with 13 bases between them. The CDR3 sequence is CASSFLQGSYNEQFF. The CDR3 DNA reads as TGTGCCAGCAGTTTTCTCCAGGGCTCGTACAATGAGCAGTTCTTC.

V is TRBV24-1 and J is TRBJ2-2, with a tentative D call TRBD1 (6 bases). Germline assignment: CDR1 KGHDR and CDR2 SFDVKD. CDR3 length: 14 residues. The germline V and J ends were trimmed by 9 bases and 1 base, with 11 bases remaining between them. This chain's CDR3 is CATSSRGNTGELFF. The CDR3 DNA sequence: TGTGCCACCTCCTCCAGGGGGAACACCGGGGAGCTGTTTTTT.

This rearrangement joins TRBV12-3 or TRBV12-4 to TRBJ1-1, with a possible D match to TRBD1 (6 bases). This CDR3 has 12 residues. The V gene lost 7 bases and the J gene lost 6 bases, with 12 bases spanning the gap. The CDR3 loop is CASTTGRAEAFF. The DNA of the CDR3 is TGTGCCAGCACCACAGGGAGGGCTGAAGCTTTCTTT.

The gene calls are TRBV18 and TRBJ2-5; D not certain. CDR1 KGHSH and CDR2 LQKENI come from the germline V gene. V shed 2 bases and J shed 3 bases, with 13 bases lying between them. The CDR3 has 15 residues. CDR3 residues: CASSPNRLVEETQYF. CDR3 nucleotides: TGTGCCAGCTCACCAAACCGCCTAGTTGAAGAGACCCAGTACTTC.

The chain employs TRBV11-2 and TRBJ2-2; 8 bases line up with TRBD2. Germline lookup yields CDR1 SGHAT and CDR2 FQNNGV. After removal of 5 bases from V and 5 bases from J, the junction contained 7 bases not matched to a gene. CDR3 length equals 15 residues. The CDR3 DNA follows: TGTGCCAGCAGCACCGGGACTAGTAAGACCGGGGAGCTGTTTTTT. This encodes CASSTGTSKTGELFF.

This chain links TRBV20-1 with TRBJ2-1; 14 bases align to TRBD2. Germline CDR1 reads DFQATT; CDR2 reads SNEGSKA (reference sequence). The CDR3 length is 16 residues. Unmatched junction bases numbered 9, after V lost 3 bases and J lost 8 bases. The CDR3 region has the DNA TGCAGTGCTAGTACCTCCGGGACTAGCGGGGGACATGAGCAGTTCTTC. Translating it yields CSASTSGTSGGHEQFF.

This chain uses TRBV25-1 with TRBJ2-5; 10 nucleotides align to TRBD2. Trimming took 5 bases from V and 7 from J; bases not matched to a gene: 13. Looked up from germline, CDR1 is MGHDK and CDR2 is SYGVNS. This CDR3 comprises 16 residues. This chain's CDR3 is CASSPEGLAGEGTQYF. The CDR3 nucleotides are TGTGCCAGCAGTCCTGAGGGGCTAGCGGGAGAGGGGACCCAGTACTTC.

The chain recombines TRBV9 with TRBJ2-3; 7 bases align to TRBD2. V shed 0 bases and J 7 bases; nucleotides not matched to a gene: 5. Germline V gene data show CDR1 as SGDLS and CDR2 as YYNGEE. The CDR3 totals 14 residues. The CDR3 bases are TGTGCCAGCAGCGTAGAAGTCGGGGGGAATACGCAGTATTTT. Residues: CASSVEVGGNTQYF.

The CDR3 nucleotides read TGTGCCTGGGCCGGGACAGGGATTTTAGATACGCAGTATTTT. Amino acids: CAWAGTGILDTQYF. The rearrangement joins TRBV30 to TRBJ2-3; 9 nucleotides line up with TRBD1. J lost 5 bases, V lost 5 bases, and 8 bases had no gene match. CDR1 is GTSNPN, CDR2 SVGIG, per germline (reference sequence). The CDR3 covers 14 residues.

CDR3 residues: CASSQMSGQGVSEQYF. Written as DNA, the CDR3 is TGTGCCAGCAGCCAAATGTCGGGACAGGGCGTCTCCGAGCAGTACTTC. The gene calls are TRBV3-1 (or the pseudogene TRBV3-2) and TRBJ2-7; 9 bases fit TRBD1. J gave up 6 bases and V 2 bases, and 11 bases lay outside the gene matches. Germline V lookup: CDR1 LGHDT, CDR2 YNNKEL (reference sequence). This CDR3 is built from 16 residues.